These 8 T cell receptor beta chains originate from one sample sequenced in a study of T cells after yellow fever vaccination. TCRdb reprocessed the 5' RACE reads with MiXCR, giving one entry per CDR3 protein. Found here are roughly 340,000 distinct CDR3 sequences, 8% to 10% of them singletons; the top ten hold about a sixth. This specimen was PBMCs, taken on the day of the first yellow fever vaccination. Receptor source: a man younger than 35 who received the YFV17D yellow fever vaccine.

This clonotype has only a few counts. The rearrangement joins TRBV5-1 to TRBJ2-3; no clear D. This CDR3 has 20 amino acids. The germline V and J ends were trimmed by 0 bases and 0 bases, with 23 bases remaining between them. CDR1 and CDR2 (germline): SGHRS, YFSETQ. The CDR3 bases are TGCGCCAGCAGCTTGGTCCCAGGCTCCTTGAGGATAACTAGCACAGATACGCAGTATTTT. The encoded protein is CASSLVPGSLRITSTDTQYF.

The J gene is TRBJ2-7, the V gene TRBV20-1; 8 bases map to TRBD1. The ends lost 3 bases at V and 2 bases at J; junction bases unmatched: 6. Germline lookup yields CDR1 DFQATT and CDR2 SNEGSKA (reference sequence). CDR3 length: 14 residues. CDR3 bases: TGCAGTGCTAGGGGGCAGGGGGCCACCTACGAGCAGTACTTC. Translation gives CSARGQGATYEQYF.

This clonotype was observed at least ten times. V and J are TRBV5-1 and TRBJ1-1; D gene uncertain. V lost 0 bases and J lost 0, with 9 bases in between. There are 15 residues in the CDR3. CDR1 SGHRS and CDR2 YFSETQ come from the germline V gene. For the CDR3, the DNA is TGCGCCAGCAGCTTGGGACTAGTGCTGAACACTGAAGCTTTCTTT. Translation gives CASSLGLVLNTEAFF.

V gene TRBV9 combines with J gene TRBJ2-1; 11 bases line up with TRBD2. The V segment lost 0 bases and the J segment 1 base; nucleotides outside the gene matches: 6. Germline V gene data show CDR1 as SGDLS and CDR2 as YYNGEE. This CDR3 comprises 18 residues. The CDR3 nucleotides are TGTGCCAGCAGCGTAGGTCTAGCGGGGGGAAGTTCCTACAATGAGCAGTTCTTC. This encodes CASSVGLAGGSSYNEQFF.

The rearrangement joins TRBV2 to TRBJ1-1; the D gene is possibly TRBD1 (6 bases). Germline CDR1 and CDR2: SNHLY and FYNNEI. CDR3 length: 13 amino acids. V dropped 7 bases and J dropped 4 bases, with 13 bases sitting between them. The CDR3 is CASTGGAGTEAFF. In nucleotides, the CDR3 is TGTGCCAGCACGGGGGGCGCGGGCACTGAAGCTTTCTTT. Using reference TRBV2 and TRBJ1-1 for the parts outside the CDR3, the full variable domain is EPEVTQTPSHQVTQMGQEVILRCVPISNHLYFYWYRQILGQKVEFLVSFYNNEISEKSEIFDDQFSVERPDGSNFTLKIRSTKLEDSAMYFCASTGGAGTEAFFGQGTRLTVV.

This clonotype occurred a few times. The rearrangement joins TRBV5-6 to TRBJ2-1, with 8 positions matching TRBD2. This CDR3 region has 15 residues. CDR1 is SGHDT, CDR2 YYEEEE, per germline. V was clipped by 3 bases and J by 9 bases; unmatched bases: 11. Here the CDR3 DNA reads TGTGCCAGCAGCTCCCCGGGACTAGGTTTCAGTGAGCAGTTCTTC. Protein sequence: CASSSPGLGFSEQFF.

CDR3 DNA sequence: TGTGCCAGCTCAAGGACTGAGTCCTACGAGCAGTACTTC. It yields the protein CASSRTESYEQYF. The gene calls are TRBV12-3 or TRBV12-4 and TRBJ2-7, with D perhaps matching TRBD2 (5 bases). The CDR3 length is 13 residues. Trimming left V 8 bases short and J 1 base short, with 12 bases between.

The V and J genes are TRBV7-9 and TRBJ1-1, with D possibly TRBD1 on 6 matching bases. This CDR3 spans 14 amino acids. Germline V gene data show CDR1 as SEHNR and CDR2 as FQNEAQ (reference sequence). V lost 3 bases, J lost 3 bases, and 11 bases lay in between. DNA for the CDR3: TGTGCCAGCAGCTTTCAGGGGAGGGACACTGAAGCTTTCTTT. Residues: CASSFQGRDTEAFF. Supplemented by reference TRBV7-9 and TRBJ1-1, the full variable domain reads DTGVSQNPRHKITKRGQNVTFRCDPISEHNRLYWYRQTLGQGPEFLTYFQNEAQLEKSRLLSDRFSAERPKGSFSTLEIQRTEQGDSAMYLCASSFQGRDTEAFFGQGTRLTVV.